This is a list of T cell receptor beta chains from one sample in a study of shared clonotypes between healthy human individuals. The protocol was immunoSEQ multiplex PCR, while the TCRdb copy is restricted to in-frame clones and leaves out a portion. The sample holds roughly 1,500,000 clones, 98% seen once. Sequencing was done on a sample of naive CD4+ T cells sorted from blood. The receptors here all came from a man younger than 40 in good health. The CDR3 runs from the conserved cysteine through the conserved F or W. Fields, in order: D gene, clone size, V gene, J gene, CDR3 protein, CDR3 DNA. D genes are given only for firm matches. Clone size is given for some rows only: seen once, a few or many times, or a class if the clone is expanded.

TRBD1,-,TRBV2,TRBJ1-5,CASSDDRGRYSNQPQHF,TGTGCCAGCAGTGACGACAGGGGGAGATATAGCAATCAGCCCCAGCATTTT
-,-,TRBV7-9,TRBJ1-2,CASSSSGANYGYTF,TGTGCCAGCAGCTCGTCGGGAGCTAACTATGGCTACACCTTC
TRBD1,-,TRBV28,TRBJ2-3,CASNDPGQGIVTDTQYF,TGTGCCAGCAATGACCCGGGACAGGGGATCGTAACAGATACGCAGTATTTT
TRBD2,-,TRBV5-6,TRBJ2-1,CASSLLLAEFKFF,TGTGCCAGCAGCTTGTTACTAGCGGAATTTAAGTTCTTC
-,-,TRBV7-2,TRBJ2-7,CASSVDPGGRGHEQYF,TGTGCCAGCAGCGTTGACCCGGGAGGCAGGGGCCACGAGCAGTACTTC
-,-,TRBV7-2,TRBJ1-4,CASSLHGEKLFF,TGTGCCAGCAGCTTGCATGGTGAAAAACTGTTTTTT
-,-,TRBV7-2,TRBJ1-1,CASAWSVRGNTEAFF,TGTGCCAGCGCCTGGAGCGTCCGGGGGAACACTGAAGCTTTCTTT
TRBD1,-,TRBV6-5,TRBJ1-2,CASSRGQGTGYTF,TGTGCCAGCAGTCGAGGACAGGGGACCGGCTACACCTTC
-,-,TRBV9,TRBJ1-1,CASSVGRANTEAFF,TGTGCCAGCAGCGTGGGACGGGCGAACACTGAAGCTTTCTTT
-,-,TRBV6-1,TRBJ2-7,CASSVAATNYEQYF,TGTGCCAGCAGTGTGGCAGCGACGAACTACGAGCAGTACTTC
-,once,TRBV10-3,TRBJ1-4,CAISEQVNEKLFF,TGTGCCATCAGTGAACAGGTTAATGAAAAACTGTTTTTT
-,-,TRBV5-6,TRBJ2-1,CASSAGPYSRGYYNEQFF,TGTGCCAGCAGCGCCGGCCCCTATTCGCGGGGTTATTACAATGAGCAGTTCTTC
-,-,TRBV7-9,TRBJ1-2,CASSLDGRGYGYTF,TGTGCCAGCAGCTTAGATGGCAGAGGCTATGGCTACACCTTC
-,-,TRBV6-1,TRBJ2-6,CASSPPSGANVLTF,TGTGCCAGCAGCCCCCCCTCTGGGGCCAACGTCCTGACTTTC
-,-,TRBV7-9,TRBJ2-5,CASSKTGGAQYF,TGTGCCAGCAGCAAAACAGGGGGGGCCCAGTACTTC
TRBD1,-,TRBV28,TRBJ2-7,CASRPPGTGLREQYF,TGTGCCAGCAGACCCCCCGGGACAGGCCTGAGGGAGCAGTACTTC
-,-,TRBV6-1,TRBJ1-4,CASRSLGDEKLFF,TGTGCCAGCAGATCCCTAGGAGATGAAAAACTGTTTTTT
TRBD1,once,TRBV4-1,TRBJ1-5,CASSHDRGRNQPQHF,TGCGCCAGCAGCCACGACAGGGGACGCAATCAGCCCCAGCATTTT
-,-,TRBV27,TRBJ2-1,CASSLWIGNEQFF,TGTGCCAGCAGTTTATGGATCGGCAATGAGCAGTTCTTC
TRBD1,-,TRBV5-1,TRBJ2-7,CASSPMTGVHEQYF,TGCGCCAGCAGCCCGATGACAGGGGTACACGAGCAGTACTTC
-,-,TRBV9,TRBJ2-2,CASSVVAEYTGELFF,TGTGCCAGCAGCGTAGTCGCGGAGTACACCGGGGAGCTGTTTTTT
-,-,TRBV25-1,TRBJ2-7,CASSGLYEQYF,TGTGCCAGCAGTGGACTCTACGAGCAGTACTTC
-,-,TRBV30,TRBJ2-5,CAFGRGYNQETQYF,TGTGCCTTTGGGCGCGGTTATAACCAAGAGACCCAGTACTTC
-,-,TRBV5-1,TRBJ2-7,CASSLNVGTGYEQYF,TGCGCCAGCAGCTTGAACGTAGGAACTGGCTACGAGCAGTACTTC
-,-,TRBV11-2,TRBJ2-7,CASSLEALAHEQYF,TGTGCCAGCAGCTTAGAAGCTCTAGCCCACGAGCAGTACTTC
-,-,TRBV5-1,TRBJ1-1,CASSDPRGGLTEAFF,TGCGCCAGCAGCGACCCGCGGGGGGGGCTGACTGAAGCTTTCTTT
-,-,TRBV5-4,TRBJ2-7,CASHPLNGGEQYF,TGTGCCAGTCACCCCCTTAATGGGGGCGAGCAGTACTTC
-,-,TRBV7-9,TRBJ1-3,CASSPGGDGNTIYF,TGTGCCAGCAGCCCCGGGGGTGACGGAAACACCATATATTTT
-,-,TRBV2,TRBJ2-1,CASNLRGAYNEQFF,TGTGCCAGCAATTTGCGGGGCGCTTACAATGAGCAGTTCTTC
-,-,TRBV20-1,TRBJ2-4,CSAIPQNIQYF,TGCAGTGCTATCCCTCAAAACATTCAGTACTTC
-,-,TRBV9,TRBJ1-1,CASSVVGGREAFF,TGTGCCAGCAGCGTAGTTGGGGGGAGAGAAGCTTTCTTT
TRBD1,-,TRBV18,TRBJ1-1,CASSPTGGNTEAFF,TGTGCCAGCTCACCGACAGGGGGCAACACTGAAGCTTTCTTT
-,-,TRBV7-9,TRBJ1-1,CASSTRGRPNTEAFF,TGTGCCAGCAGTACCAGGGGCAGGCCAAACACTGAAGCTTTCTTT
-,-,TRBV20-1,TRBJ2-5,CSARGGETQYF,TGCAGTGCTAGGGGAGGAGAGACCCAGTACTTC
-,once,TRBV6-1,TRBJ1-5,CASSEVGLMQPQHF,TGTGCCAGCAGTGAAGTCGGGTTGATGCAGCCCCAGCATTTT
TRBD2,-,TRBV10-3,TRBJ2-1,CAISESNGGVEQFF,TGTGCCATCAGTGAGTCGAATGGGGGGGTTGAGCAGTTCTTC
TRBD2,-,TRBV5-1,TRBJ2-7,CASGDRGLAEREQYF,TGCGCCAGCGGGGATAGGGGACTAGCGGAGCGGGAGCAGTACTTC
-,-,TRBV19,TRBJ2-3,CASSIAGTDTQYF,TGTGCCAGTAGTATAGCGGGCACAGATACGCAGTATTTT
-,-,TRBV1,TRBJ2-1,CTSSQGTSGSLGNEQFF,TGCACCAGCAGCCAGGGGACTAGCGGATCCCTAGGGAATGAGCAGTTCTTC
-,-,TRBV9,TRBJ2-7,CASSQISRTTVPYEQYF,TGTGCCAGCAGTCAAATATCGCGGACGACGGTCCCCTACGAGCAGTACTTC
-,-,TRBV2,TRBJ1-4,CASNRGTEKLFF,TGTGCCAGCAACCGGGGGACCGAAAAACTGTTTTTT
-,-,TRBV5-4,TRBJ2-1,CASSLSTSYNEQFF,TGTGCCAGCAGCTTATCGACTAGTTACAATGAGCAGTTCTTC
TRBD2,-,TRBV5-1,TRBJ2-7,CASSLAGGPVGEQYF,TGCGCCAGCAGCCTAGCGGGAGGGCCGGTAGGCGAGCAGTACTTC
-,-,TRBV11-2,TRBJ2-1,CASTPGHEQFF,TGTGCCAGCACCCCCGGTCATGAGCAGTTCTTC
TRBD2,-,TRBV29-1,TRBJ2-7,CSVGLAGVYEQYF,TGCAGCGTTGGACTAGCGGGAGTCTACGAGCAGTACTTC
-,-,TRBV9,TRBJ2-2,CASSALNTGELFF,TGTGCCAGCAGCGCCCTTAATACCGGGGAGCTGTTTTTT
-,-,TRBV7-9,TRBJ2-3,CASSLVGSWTDTQYF,TGTGCCAGCAGCTTAGTCGGGAGTTGGACAGATACGCAGTATTTT
-,-,TRBV5-4,TRBJ1-1,CASSFRRANMNTEAFF,TGTGCCAGCAGCTTCCGCAGGGCGAACATGAACACTGAAGCTTTCTTT